One T cell receptor (beta chain) is described in this entry. Its antigen is unidentified. Through 5' RACE with UMI labels, the TRB cDNA libraries were prepared. TCRdb reprocessed the 5' RACE reads and stores each CDR3 protein as one record, lacking DNA. Reported are under 90,000 distinct CDR3 sequences; the ten largest clones contain roughly 0.59%. CD45RO-CCR7+CD27+CD95- marked naive CD8+ T cells. This sample is drawn from a study of CXCR3-negative and CXCR3-positive naive CD8 T cells. Study-level points and caveats: When CXCR3-positive naive cells were set against CXCR3-negative naive cells, the former had more hydrophobic TRB CDR3s. Naive subsets expressed similar surface CD5; TRB CDR3 features served to infer TCR strength.

Per the germline V gene, CDR1 is LGHDT and CDR2 is YNNKEL (reference sequence). The CDR3 length is 16 residues. V gene TRBV3-1 combines with J gene TRBJ2-1; TCRdb indicates TRBD2, and absent DNA this call remains unverified. The specimen sequenced was naive CXCR3+ CD8+ T cells from blood. The subset: CD45RO-CCR7+CD27+CD95- naive CD8+ T cells expressing CXCR3 (TNR3+). The receptor was derived from a human donor in good health. Some clones in this sample may be carry-over from other donors' samples. CDR3 in amino acids: CASSPRLAGDHNEQFF.